This T cell receptor (beta chain) appears in the sequencing data of a study of T cell clonality in common variable immunodeficiency. General study points: CVID subjects had higher TCRbeta clonality than healthy controls, most marked in about a third. In common variable immunodeficiency, TCR beta chains reportedly carried fewer deletions and N-nucleotide insertions.

Points on this clone: Its antigen is not known. The missing CDR3 end, 3 residues past where the read stops, is filled in from the germline J gene.

Unmatched junction bases numbered 10, after V lost 6 bases and J lost 3 bases. The CDR3 sequence is 15 residues long. Per the germline V gene, CDR1 is LNHDA and CDR2 is SQIVND (reference sequence). This table comes from immunoSEQ multiplex PCR, and its TCRdb copy is limited to in-frame clones, with some not included. This sample carries roughly 13,000 clones, none of them present only once. This rearrangement joins TRBV19 to TRBJ1-1; the match to TRBD1 covers 7 bases. Source material: peripheral blood mononuclear cells. The TCR sequence derives from a human donor with common variable immunodeficiency. CDR3 region: CASRTTRDSYTEAFF. Incomplete CDR3 DNA: TGTGCCAGTAGGACGACCCGGGACAGCTACACTGAA.